These T cell receptor beta chains were read from a single sample in a study of CDR3 diversity in severe acne. TCRdb passed the PCR reads through MiXCR, listing each CDR3 protein once. This sample has almost 85,000 distinct CDR3 sequences; around 50% occur once, and the top ten carry 13% to 15%. The sequenced material came from blood. The receptor source for this set is a male donor in good health, without acne. Each CDR3 is given with its conserved first and last residue.

TRBJ1-2,TRBV15,CATSSSAASANYGYTF
TRBJ1-2,TRBV19,CASSFSDSGGYTF
TRBJ1-2,TRBV6-5,CASSYNRDSYGYTF
TRBJ2-7,TRBV5-1,CASSPKLAGASEQYF
TRBJ2-1,TRBV20-1,CSTLAGGSSYNEQFF
TRBJ2-3,TRBV7-9,CASSLSVVVDTQYF
TRBJ1-3,TRBV5-1,CASSEGGVLRNTIYF
TRBJ2-2,TRBV10-3,CASSFGLNTGELFF
TRBJ1-6,TRBV7-9,CASSLASVNSPLHF
TRBJ1-1,TRBV5-6,CASSWPRRNTEAFF
TRBJ1-1,TRBV7-3,CASSLWAGNTEAFF
TRBJ1-2,TRBV29-1,CSVVYREGYTF
TRBJ2-2,TRBV25-1,CASRSTGVFTGELFF
TRBJ2-2,TRBV9,CASSVVGLAGLTGELFF
TRBJ1-5,TRBV6-5,CASCAGLALNQPQHF
TRBJ2-7,TRBV19,CASSIDAANEQYF
TRBJ2-7,TRBV6-2/TRBV6-3,CASRPTSGRGREQYF
TRBJ1-1,TRBV9,CASATGDNTEAFF
TRBJ1-1,TRBV2,CASSRRFDTEAFF
-,TRBV5-1,CASSFRQGSLNEQFF
TRBJ1-2,TRBV18,CACSPPETGPYGYAF
TRBJ1-6,TRBV9,CASSPPQGSSSPLHF
TRBJ1-2,TRBV20-1,CSATDAYGYTF
TRBJ2-3,TRBV9,CASTDRGRSGAQYF
TRBJ1-4,TRBV5-6,CASSAGDGEKLFF
TRBJ2-5,TRBV7-9,CASISLLAEGNNETQYF
TRBJ2-3,TRBV11-3,CASSSDGTLVRTDTQYF
TRBJ1-2,TRBV25-1,CASSSPPGIDYGYTF
TRBJ1-4,TRBV20-1,CSAEGRGSVHEKLFF
TRBJ2-1,TRBV5-8,CASVGGGNEQFF
TRBJ2-2,TRBV10-1,CASSETTGLAGGNTGELFF
TRBJ2-7,TRBV11-2,CASSRVYRGHEQYF
TRBJ2-7,TRBV20-1,CGSPLTYEQYF
TRBJ1-2,TRBV20-1,CSARDDTYYGYTF
TRBJ2-1,TRBV18,CASSPTNEQFF
TRBJ2-2,TRBV5-1,CASSWVTGRTGELFF
TRBJ1-2,TRBV24-1,CATSDLWGRGYTF
TRBJ2-1,TRBV19,CASSIAGGGNNEQFF
TRBJ1-1,TRBV2,CASSEREENTEAFF
TRBJ2-7,TRBV10-1,CASSEYRSGVGEQYF
TRBJ2-7,TRBV20-1,CSARGAGSGSSYEQYF
TRBJ2-3,TRBV20-1,CSARFGGLGDTQYF
TRBJ1-1,TRBV6-4,CASTSDENTEAFF
TRBJ1-1,TRBV7-9,CASSLLGGNGAFF
TRBJ1-6,TRBV25-1,CASTPGEWSPLHF